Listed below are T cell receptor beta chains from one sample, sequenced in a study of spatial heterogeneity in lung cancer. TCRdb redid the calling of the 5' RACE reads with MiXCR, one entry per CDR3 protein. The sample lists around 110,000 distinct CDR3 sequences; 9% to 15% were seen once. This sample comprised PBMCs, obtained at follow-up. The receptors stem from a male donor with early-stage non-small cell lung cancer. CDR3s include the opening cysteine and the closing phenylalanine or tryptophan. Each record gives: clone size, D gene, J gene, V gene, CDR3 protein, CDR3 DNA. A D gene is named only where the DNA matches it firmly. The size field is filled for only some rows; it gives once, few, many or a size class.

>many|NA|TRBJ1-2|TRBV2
CASSGGGGYTF
TGTGCCAGCAGTGGGGGAGGAGGCTACACCTTC
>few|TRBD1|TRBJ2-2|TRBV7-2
CASSLTGTGGLSTGELFF
TGTGCCAGCAGCTTAACGGGGACAGGGGGACTCAGCACCGGGGAGCTGTTTTTT
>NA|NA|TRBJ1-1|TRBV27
CASSFESGAEAFF
TGTGCCAGCAGTTTTGAGTCGGGGGCTGAAGCTTTCTTT
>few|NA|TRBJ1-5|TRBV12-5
CASGWADGATQPQHF
TGTGCTAGTGGTTGGGCCGATGGGGCGACTCAGCCCCAGCATTTT
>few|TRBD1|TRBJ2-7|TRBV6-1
CASSESPGTGRQYF
TGTGCCAGCAGTGAATCCCCAGGGACAGGGAGACAGTACTTC
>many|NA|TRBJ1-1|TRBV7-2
CASSLGYTEAFF
TGTGCCAGCAGCTTAGGGTACACTGAAGCTTTCTTT
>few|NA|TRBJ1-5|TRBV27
CASSLSGGAEQPQHF
TGTGCCAGCAGTTTGTCGGGGGGGGCTGAACAGCCCCAGCATTTT
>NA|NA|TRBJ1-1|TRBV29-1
CSVEQRNTEAFF
TGCAGCGTTGAGCAAAGGAACACTGAAGCTTTCTTT
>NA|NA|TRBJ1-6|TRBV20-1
CSGLRPDSPLHF
TGCAGTGGTTTACGGCCCGATTCACCCCTCCACTTT
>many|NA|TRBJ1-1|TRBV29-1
CSVQPGPGTEAFF
TGCAGCGTGCAGCCGGGCCCCGGGACTGAAGCTTTCTTT
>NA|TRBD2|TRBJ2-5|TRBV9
CASSVAGTSGETQYF
TGTGCCAGCAGCGTAGCGGGGACTAGTGGAGAGACCCAGTACTTC
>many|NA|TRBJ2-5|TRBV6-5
CASSYGRGAETQYF
TGTGCCAGCAGTTACGGGAGGGGGGCTGAGACCCAGTACTTC
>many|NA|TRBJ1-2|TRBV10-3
CAISEGGTLANYGYTF
TGTGCCATCAGTGAGGGGGGAACACTAGCCAACTATGGCTACACCTTC
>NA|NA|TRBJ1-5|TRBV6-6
CASSPSGGAQPQHF
TGTGCCAGCAGTCCCTCGGGGGGCGCGCAGCCCCAGCATTTT
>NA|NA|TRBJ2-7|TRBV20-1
CSARGRGSSYEQYF
TGCAGTGCTAGAGGGAGAGGCTCGTCCTACGAGCAGTACTTC
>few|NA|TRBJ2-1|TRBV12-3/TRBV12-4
CASSLPQGNNEQFF
TGTGCCAGCAGTTTACCCCAGGGTAACAATGAGCAGTTCTTC
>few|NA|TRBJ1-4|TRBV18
CASSPRGGSNEKLFF
TGTGCCAGCTCACCACGAGGGGGGTCTAATGAAAAACTGTTTTTT
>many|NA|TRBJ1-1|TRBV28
CASRGTTFEAFF
TGTGCCAGCAGGGGGACCACCTTTGAAGCTTTCTTT
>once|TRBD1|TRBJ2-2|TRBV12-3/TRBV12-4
CASRGTGGNTGELFF
TGTGCCAGCAGAGGGACAGGGGGAAACACCGGGGAGCTGTTTTTT
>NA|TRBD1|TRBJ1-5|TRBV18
CASSPGTGQRQPQHF
TGTGCCAGCTCACCAGGGACAGGGCAAAGACAGCCCCAGCATTTT
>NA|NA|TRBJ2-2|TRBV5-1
CASRLRPSVSGELFF
TGCGCCAGCAGGCTTCGGCCTAGCGTCTCCGGGGAGCTGTTTTTT
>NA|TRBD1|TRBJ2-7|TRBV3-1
CASSPGQGIYEQYF
TGTGCCAGCAGCCCTGGACAGGGGATCTACGAGCAGTACTTC
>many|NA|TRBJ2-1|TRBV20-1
CSAMPGGDEQFF
TGCAGTGCTATGCCGGGGGGCGATGAGCAGTTCTTC
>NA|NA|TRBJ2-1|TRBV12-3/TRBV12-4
CASSPGVPYNEQFF
TGTGCCAGCAGCCCAGGGGTTCCCTACAATGAGCAGTTCTTC
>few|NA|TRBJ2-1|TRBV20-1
CSASSPGTYNEQFF
TGCAGTGCTAGTTCGCCAGGGACCTACAATGAGCAGTTCTTC
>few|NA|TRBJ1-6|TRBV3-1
CASSQDLVAGALHF
TGTGCCAGCAGCCAAGATCTGGTGGCGGGGGCCCTCCACTTT
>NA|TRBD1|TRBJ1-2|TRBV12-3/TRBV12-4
CASSPGTGMTLGGGYTF
TGTGCCAGCAGTCCCGGGACAGGGATGACACTGGGAGGAGGCTACACCTTC